This T cell receptor beta chain comes out of a study of cytomegalovirus exposure and HLA in healthy donors. Germline V gene sequence: CDR1 GTSNPN, CDR2 SVGIG (reference sequence). Trimming took 2 bases from V and 9 from J; bases not matched to a gene: 6. The CDR3 totals 13 residues. Primers included in the PCR were 60 Vbeta and 13 Jbeta primers. The method was immunoSEQ multiplex PCR; TCRdb's version includes in-frame clones alone and lacks a portion of them. Among around 70,000 clones listed, 65% to 80% were seen once. Source material: PBMCs. This chain connects TRBV30 to TRBJ2-3, with TRBD2 matching over 9 bases. The receptor comes from a man aged 65 to 85 in good health and CMV-seronegative. The CDR3 loop is CAWSLAGEGTQYF. As DNA, the CDR3 is TGTGCCTGGAGTTTAGCGGGAGAAGGAACGCAGTATTTT.